Following are 18 T cell receptor beta chains from one sample sequenced in a study of human T cells and chemical hapten exposure. Using its own MiXCR run on the RACE reads, TCRdb lists one record per CDR3 protein. The sample lists 80,000 to 100,000 distinct CDR3 sequences, around 7% occurring once. The time point: patch test 1, 2 weeks after DPC sensitization. The sample's treatment: therapeutic diphenylcyclopropenone sensitization with weekly scalp DPC. Sequences were derived from whole blood, sampled in connection with sensitization to the hapten diphenylcyclopropenone (DPC). All receptors derive from a woman aged 30 to 39 with alopecia areata. Some clones in this sample may be carry-over from other donors' samples.

V gene TRBV11-2 combines with J gene TRBJ1-4; D uncertain. The CDR3 is 13 residues long. Germline CDR1 reads SGHAT; CDR2 reads FQNNGV. V was cut by 7 bases and J by 5 bases, with 11 bases left in between. The chain's CDR3 is CASTKSGNEKLFF. The CDR3 DNA reads as TGTGCCAGCACTAAGAGCGGGAATGAAAAACTGTTTTTT. Using reference TRBV11-2 and TRBJ1-4 for the parts outside the CDR3, the full variable domain is EAGVAQSPRYKIIEKRQSVAFWCNPISGHATLYWYQQILGQGPKLLIQFQNNGVVDDSQLPKDRFSAERLKGVDSTLKIQPAKLEDSAVYLCASTKSGNEKLFFGSGTQLSVL.

With respect to this clonotype: A single base separates this from a much larger clone, so it may be a read error. The J gene is TRBJ2-5, the V gene TRBV9, with 8 bases identical to TRBD2. Looked up from germline, CDR1 is SGDLS and CDR2 is YYNGEE. The CDR3 contains 17 residues. The DNA of the CDR3 is TGTGCCAGCAGCGTAGGTGTTGCGGGGGGCGGTCGGGAGACCCAGTCCTTC. It encodes CASSVGVAGGGRETQSF.

This clonotype was detected ten times or more. The chain couples TRBV9 to TRBJ1-1, with D unclear. Per germline, CDR1 SGDLS and CDR2 YYNGEE. The CDR3 contains 13 residues. V lost 4 bases and J 1 base, leaving 8 bases between the germline ends. The CDR3 bases are TGTGCCAGCAGCAGGGATTCGAACACTGAAGCTTTCTTT. As protein: CASSRDSNTEAFF.

In this sample, this clonotype turned up a few times. The CDR3 DNA is TGCAGCGTTGCTGATCGGTCATGGGATGGCTACACCTTC. Translating it yields CSVADRSWDGYTF. This chain links TRBV29-1 with TRBJ1-2; D not certain. V shed 4 bases and J shed 6 bases, with 15 bases lying between them. CDR3 length: 13 residues. CDR1 is SQVTM and CDR2 is ANQGSEA in the germline V gene.

This clonotype was observed at least ten times. This rearrangement joins TRBV12-3 or TRBV12-4 to TRBJ2-1, with a tentative D call TRBD1 (6 bases). This CDR3 spans 15 amino acids. V gave up 3 bases and J gave up 4 bases, with 13 bases separating them. CDR3 bases: TGTGCCAGCAGTTTTTCAGGGGTTGTGTACAATGAGCAGTTCTTC. Its translation: CASSFSGVVYNEQFF.

This clonotype was observed a few times. This CDR3 reads CASSVGTGHEQFF. The CDR3 DNA reads as TGTGCCAGCAGCGTAGGGACAGGGCACGAGCAGTTCTTC. The chain carries TRBV9 and TRBJ2-1, with 8 bases aligning to TRBD1. This CDR3 is 13 amino acids long. V was clipped by 0 bases and J by 10 bases; unmatched bases: 3. CDR1 and CDR2 (germline): SGDLS, YYNGEE.

There are a few counts of this clonotype. The gene calls are TRBV3-1 and TRBJ1-5; perhaps TRBD1 as D (6 bases). This CDR3 has 17 amino acids. Per germline, CDR1 LGHDT and CDR2 YNNKEL (reference sequence). V was shortened by 2 bases and J by 2 bases, with 16 bases between the two germline ends. The CDR3 DNA reads TGTGCCAGCAGCCAAAAACAGGGAGGGATAGGCAATCAGCCCCAGCATTTT. It specifies CASSQKQGGIGNQPQHF. The entire variable domain, with the rest obtained from reference TRBV3-1 and TRBJ1-5, is as follows: DTAVSQTPKYLVTQMGNDKSIKCEQNLGHDTMYWYKQDSKKFLKIMFSYNNKELIINETVPNRFSPKSPDKAHLNLHINSLELGDSAVYFCASSQKQGGIGNQPQHFGDGTRLSIL.

This clonotype was counted many times. The CDR3 DNA follows: TGTGCCAGCATCGGACAGGGGGCCGGGGACACTGAAGCTTTCTTT. It specifies CASIGQGAGDTEAFF. This sequence joins TRBV27 and TRBJ1-1; 11 nucleotides match TRBD1. V was clipped by 7 bases and J by 3 bases; unmatched bases: 7. Germline CDR1 and CDR2: MNHEY and SMNVEV (reference sequence). The CDR3 is 15 residues long.

The genes are TRBV5-1 and TRBJ1-1; D is unresolved. V was cut by 0 bases and J by 0 bases, with 9 bases left in between. Germline CDR1 and CDR2: SGHRS and YFSETQ. The CDR3 has 15 residues. The CDR3 DNA reads as TGCGCCAGCAGCTTGGCTGGCAGATTGAACACTGAAGCTTTCTTT. Translating it yields CASSLAGRLNTEAFF.

The rearrangement links TRBV30 to TRBJ1-2, with D perhaps TRBD1 (5 bases). From germline, CDR1 is GTSNPN and CDR2 SVGIG (reference sequence). This CDR3 region has 12 residues. V was trimmed by 1 base and J by 8 bases, leaving 11 bases between them. The CDR3 bases are TGTGCCTGGAGTGCTACAGGCTCCGGCTACACCTTC. Translated, it gives CAWSATGSGYTF. The full variable domain, in which reference TRBV30 and TRBJ1-2 provide the parts outside the CDR3, is SQTIHQWPATLVQPVGSPLSLECTVEGTSNPNLYWYRQAAGRGLQLLFYSVGIGQISSEVPQNLSASRPQDRQFILSSKKLLLSDSGFYLCAWSATGSGYTFGSGTRLTVV.

J is TRBJ1-1 and V is TRBV12-3 or TRBV12-4, with 7 bases lining up with TRBD1. The CDR3 is 12 amino acids. Trimming at V came to 7 bases and at J to 10 bases, leaving 9 bases not matched to a gene. CDR3 in amino acids: CASTHTQGVAFF. As DNA, the CDR3 is TGTGCCAGCACCCACACTCAGGGGGTAGCTTTCTTT.

In its sample, this clonotype was seen a few times. The chain couples TRBV12-5 to TRBJ1-1; a possible D gene is TRBD1 (5 bases). V was trimmed by 0 bases and J by 7 bases, leaving 9 bases between them. The CDR3 is 13 amino acids. Germline values: CDR1 LGHNT, CDR2 FRNRAP. The CDR3 reads CASGLVGVVEAFF. The CDR3 DNA reads as TGTGCTAGTGGTTTGGTAGGGGTTGTTGAAGCTTTCTTT.

The V and J genes are TRBV7-2 and TRBJ2-7, with D possibly called TRBD1 or TRBD2 (5 bases each). V was cut by 0 bases and J by 2 bases, with 8 bases left in between. The CDR3 loop spans 14 amino acids. Looked up from germline, CDR1 is SGHTA and CDR2 is FQGNSA. CDR3 protein: CASSLAGDPYEQYF. The CDR3 DNA sequence: TGTGCCAGCAGCTTAGCGGGGGACCCCTACGAGCAGTACTTC.

At least ten counts were recorded for this clonotype. The chain links TRBV7-2 to TRBJ2-7, with a weak D call TRBD1 (6 bases). Trimming removed 5 bases at V and 3 bases at J, with 14 bases between. Per germline, CDR1 SGHTA and CDR2 FQGNSA. The CDR3 runs 14 residues. The CDR3 reads CASSRLGAFYEQYF. CDR3 sequence (DNA): TGTGCCAGCAGCCGGCTGGGGGCTTTCTACGAGCAGTACTTC.

V usage is TRBV20-1 and J usage is TRBJ1-5, with a possible D match to TRBD1 (6 bases). The CDR3 runs 16 residues. Trimming cost V 2 bases and J 4 bases, with 18 bases left between them. The germline gives CDR1 DFQATT, CDR2 SNEGSKA (reference sequence). The CDR3 sequence: CSARSGGSLGNQPQHF. CDR3 DNA sequence: TGCAGTGCTAGAAGCGGGGGCTCCTTGGGGAATCAGCCCCAGCATTTT.

This clonotype was observed at least ten times. The genes are TRBV20-1 and TRBJ2-3; D possibly corresponds to TRBD2 (6 bases). Germline CDR1 and CDR2: DFQATT and SNEGSKA (reference sequence). CDR3 length: 15 amino acids. V dropped 6 bases and J dropped 2 bases, with 18 bases sitting between them. CDR3 nucleotide sequence: TGCAGTGCGCAGAAACCCGGGACTTACACAGATACGCAGTATTTT. Its translation: CSAQKPGTYTDTQYF.

Ten or more counts support this clonotype. The rearrangement uses TRBV20-1 and TRBJ2-6; D possibly corresponds to TRBD2 (6 bases). The germline V gene has CDR1 DFQATT and CDR2 SNEGSKA (reference sequence). V lost 0 bases and J lost 4, with 10 bases in between. There are 15 residues in the CDR3. The DNA for the CDR3 is TGCAGTGCTAGAGATGGAGGGTCGGGGGCCAACGTCCTGACTTTC. This sequence encodes CSARDGGSGANVLTF.

The table lists this clonotype with many counts. The CDR3 sequence is CSVSGGPTEAFF. Written as DNA, the CDR3 is TGCAGCGTGAGTGGGGGCCCCACTGAAGCTTTCTTT. The chain uses TRBV29-1 and TRBJ1-1; TRBD1 might be the D (6 bases). The CDR3 runs to 12 residues. Deletions cut 6 bases from V and 4 bases from J, with 12 bases between. Germline loops: CDR1 SQVTM, CDR2 ANQGSEA.